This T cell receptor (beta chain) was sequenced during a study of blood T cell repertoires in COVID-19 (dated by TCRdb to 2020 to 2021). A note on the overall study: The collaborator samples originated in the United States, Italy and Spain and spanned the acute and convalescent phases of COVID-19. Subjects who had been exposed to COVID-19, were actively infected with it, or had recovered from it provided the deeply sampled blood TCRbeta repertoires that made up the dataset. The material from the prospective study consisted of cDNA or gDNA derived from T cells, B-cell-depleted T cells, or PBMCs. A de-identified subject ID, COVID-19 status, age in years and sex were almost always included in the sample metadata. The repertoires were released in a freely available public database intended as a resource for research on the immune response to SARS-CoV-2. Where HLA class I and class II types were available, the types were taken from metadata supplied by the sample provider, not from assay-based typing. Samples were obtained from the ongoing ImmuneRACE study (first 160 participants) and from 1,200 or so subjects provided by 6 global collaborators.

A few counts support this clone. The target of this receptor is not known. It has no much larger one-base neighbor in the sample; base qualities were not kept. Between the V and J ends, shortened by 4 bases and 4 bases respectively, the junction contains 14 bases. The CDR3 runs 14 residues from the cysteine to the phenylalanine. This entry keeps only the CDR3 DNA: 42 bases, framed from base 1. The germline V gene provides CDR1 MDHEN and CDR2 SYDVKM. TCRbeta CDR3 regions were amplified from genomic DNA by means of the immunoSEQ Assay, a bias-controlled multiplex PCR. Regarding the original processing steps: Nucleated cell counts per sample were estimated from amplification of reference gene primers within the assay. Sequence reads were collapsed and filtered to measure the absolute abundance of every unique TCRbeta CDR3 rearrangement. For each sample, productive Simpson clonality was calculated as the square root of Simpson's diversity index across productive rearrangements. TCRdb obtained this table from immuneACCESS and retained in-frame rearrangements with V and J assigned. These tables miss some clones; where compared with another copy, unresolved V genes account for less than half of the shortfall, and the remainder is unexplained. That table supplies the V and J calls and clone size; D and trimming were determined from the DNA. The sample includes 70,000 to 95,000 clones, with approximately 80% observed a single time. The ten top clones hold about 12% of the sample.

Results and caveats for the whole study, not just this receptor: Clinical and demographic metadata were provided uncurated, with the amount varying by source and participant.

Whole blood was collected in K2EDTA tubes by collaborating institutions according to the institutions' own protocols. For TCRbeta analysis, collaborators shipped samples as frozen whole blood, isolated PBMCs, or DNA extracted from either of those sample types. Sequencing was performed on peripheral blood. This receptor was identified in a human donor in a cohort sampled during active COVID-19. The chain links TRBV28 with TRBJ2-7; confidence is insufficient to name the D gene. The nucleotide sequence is TGTGCCAGCAGTTACCAGGAACCAACTTACGAGCAGTACTTC. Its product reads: CASSYQEPTYEQYF.